This T cell receptor beta chain was profiled in a study of shared clonotypes between healthy human individuals. General observations from the study: Represented diversity (both genetic and exposure-history) was limited by the small number of donors.

The donors, all of them Caucasian adults, lived in Nashville, Tennessee. The CD4+ fraction was divided into a CD45RA+ naive subset and a CD45RA-negative memory subset. This clone was seen more than once but under ten times. The antigen remains unidentified. Other DNA sequences of this sample code for an identical CDR3. The protocol was immunoSEQ multiplex PCR, while the TCRdb copy is restricted to in-frame clones and leaves out a portion. The table records about 1.1 million clones, around 77% of them present only once. With 2 bases removed from V and 6 bases from J, the gap between germline ends came to 5 bases. Germline V gene lookup returns CDR1 SGHTA and CDR2 FQGNSA. The CDR3 is 12 amino acids.

The rearrangement links TRBV7-2 to TRBJ2-1, with D maybe TRBD1 (5 bases). Sequencing was performed on memory CD4+ T cells from PBMCs. Subset defined: CD45RA-negative fraction. The TCR originated in a man aged 18 to 30 in good health. Some clones in this sample may be carry-over from other donors' samples. CDR3 in DNA: TGTGCCAGCAGCTTACAGGGCAATGAGCAGTTCTTC. Translating it yields CASSLQGNEQFF.